The sequence of this TCR beta chain was determined in a study of cytomegalovirus exposure and HLA in healthy donors. A multiplex PCR was run with 60 Vbeta primers and 13 Jbeta primers. Clones were sequenced by immunoSEQ multiplex PCR, and TCRdb holds only the in-frame ones, with some missing. The sample contains about 160,000 clones, roughly 75% of which appear only once. This sequence was found in a woman aged 50 to 65 in good health and CMV-seropositive. The sequenced sample was PBMCs.

CDR3 nucleotides: TGTGCCAGCAGCCAGGCGGACAGTTTAACCAATGGCTACACCTTC. Its translation is CASSQADSLTNGYTF. The chain employs TRBV4-2 and TRBJ1-2; possible D gene TRBD1, 6 bases. Trimming stripped 3 bases from V and 6 bases from J, with 17 bases between. CDR1 and CDR2 from the germline V gene are LGHNA and YNFKEQ. This CDR3 has 15 residues.